This T cell receptor (beta chain) was obtained from a study of blood T cell repertoires in COVID-19. Overall study context: Samples of COVID-19 (acute and convalescent) were obtained from the United States, Italy and Spain. T cells, B-cell-depleted T cells, or PBMCs provided the cDNA or gDNA that served as material.

The method was immunoSEQ multiplex PCR; TCRdb's version includes in-frame clones alone and lacks a portion of them. This sample has a few hundred thousand clones, with around 91% found just once. In terms of age and location, participants ranged from roughly 18 to 95 years and lived in about two dozen US areas. The ends were cut back, 2 bases at V and 4 bases at J, with 13 bases in the middle. The germline CDR1 and CDR2 sequences are SGHRS and YFSETQ. The CDR3 spans 15 residues. Of note for this clone: The identical CDR3 is also encoded by other nucleotide sequences in the sample.

The specimen sequenced was PBMCs or T cells enriched from blood (not recorded which). This receptor was taken from a woman aged 18 to 35 with acute COVID-19. The chain has TRBV5-1 and TRBJ2-1; the D gene is possibly TRBD1 (6 bases). CDR3 sequence (DNA): TGCGCCAGCAGCTTAGTCCAGGGGACGTACAATGAGCAGTTCTTC. Its protein product is CASSLVQGTYNEQFF.